The subject of this entry is one T cell receptor beta chain. The source of the sample is a study of blood T cell repertoires in COVID-19. Whole-study context: Sites across the United States, Italy and Spain contributed samples from acute and convalescent COVID-19. The cDNA or gDNA used as material had been derived from T cells, B-cell-depleted T cells, or PBMCs.

Under the authors' procedure: The assay estimated nucleated cells by amplifying reference gene primers. TCRdb keeps only in-frame clones here, not all; method: immunoSEQ multiplex PCR. The V and J calls and clone size come from that table; D and trimming were worked out from the DNA. The sample gives 100,000 or so clones, around 85% of which show up once; 13% is in the top ten. This CDR3 is built from 13 residues. J gave up 6 bases and V 5 bases, and 7 bases lay outside the gene matches. Per germline, CDR1 SGHRS and CDR2 YFSETQ. The V call is TRBV5-1, the J call TRBJ1-2, with 7 bases aligning to TRBD1. This receptor was identified in a man aged 50-60 years with active or convalescent COVID-19. What was sequenced was peripheral blood. The DNA for the CDR3 is TGCGCCAGCAGTTCTGGAGGGGGCAATGGCTACACCTTC. It yields the protein CASSSGGGNGYTF.